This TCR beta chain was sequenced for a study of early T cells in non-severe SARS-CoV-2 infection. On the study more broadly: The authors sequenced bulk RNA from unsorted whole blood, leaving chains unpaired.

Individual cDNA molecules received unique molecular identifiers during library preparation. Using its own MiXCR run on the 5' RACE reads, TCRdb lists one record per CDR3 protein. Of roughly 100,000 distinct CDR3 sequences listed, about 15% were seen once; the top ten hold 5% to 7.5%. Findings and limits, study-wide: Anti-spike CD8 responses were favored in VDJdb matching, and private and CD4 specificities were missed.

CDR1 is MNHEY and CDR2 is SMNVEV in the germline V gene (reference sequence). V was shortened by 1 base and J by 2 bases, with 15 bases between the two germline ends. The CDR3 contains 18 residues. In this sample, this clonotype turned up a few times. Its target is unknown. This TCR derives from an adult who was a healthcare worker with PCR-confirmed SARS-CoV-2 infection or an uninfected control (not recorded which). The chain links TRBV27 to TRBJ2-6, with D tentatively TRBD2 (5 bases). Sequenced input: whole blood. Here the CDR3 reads CASSLLPPGSTGANVLTF. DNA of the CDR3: TGTGCCAGCAGTTTATTGCCCCCGGGAAGTACTGGGGCCAACGTCCTGACTTTC.